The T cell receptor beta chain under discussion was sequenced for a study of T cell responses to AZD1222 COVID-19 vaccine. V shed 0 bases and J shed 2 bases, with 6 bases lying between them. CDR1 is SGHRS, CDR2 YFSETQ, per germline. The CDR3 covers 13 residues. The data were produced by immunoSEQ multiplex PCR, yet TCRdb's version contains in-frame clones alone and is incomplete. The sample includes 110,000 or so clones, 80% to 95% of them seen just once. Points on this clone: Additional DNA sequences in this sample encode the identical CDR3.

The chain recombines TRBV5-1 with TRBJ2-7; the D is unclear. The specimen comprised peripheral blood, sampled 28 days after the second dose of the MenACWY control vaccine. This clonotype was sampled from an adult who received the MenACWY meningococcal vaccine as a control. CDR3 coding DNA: TGCGCCAGCAGCTTGGAAGGGACCTACGAGCAGTACTTC. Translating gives CASSLEGTYEQYF.